This entry is about one TCR beta chain. The antigen is not known. This sample is drawn from a study of T cell responses to AZD1222 COVID-19 vaccine. V was pared by 8 bases and J by 10 bases, with 27 bases between. The CDR3 runs 16 residues. The V gene's germline CDR1 is LNHNV and CDR2 YYDKDF (reference sequence). Study results and caveats: There were vaccine-associated CD4 TCRs across spike, dominant at 160-218 and 743-854. None of the repertoires were sampled until the peak T cell response had passed.

Sequencing was performed with immunoSEQ multiplex PCR; in TCRdb, only in-frame clones are kept and a portion is missing. Counted here are 180,000 or so clones, approximately 94% occurring once; the ten biggest clones make up 0.64%. The receptor's source is an adult in good health. The material was peripheral blood, obtained on day 0 of AZD1222 vaccination. V gene TRBV15 combines with J gene TRBJ1-5, with D unresolved. The CDR3 DNA reads as TGTGCCACCTCGGGCGGCGGAACCCCCTCGATCAGCCCCCAGCATTTT. It specifies CATSGGGTPSISPQHF.